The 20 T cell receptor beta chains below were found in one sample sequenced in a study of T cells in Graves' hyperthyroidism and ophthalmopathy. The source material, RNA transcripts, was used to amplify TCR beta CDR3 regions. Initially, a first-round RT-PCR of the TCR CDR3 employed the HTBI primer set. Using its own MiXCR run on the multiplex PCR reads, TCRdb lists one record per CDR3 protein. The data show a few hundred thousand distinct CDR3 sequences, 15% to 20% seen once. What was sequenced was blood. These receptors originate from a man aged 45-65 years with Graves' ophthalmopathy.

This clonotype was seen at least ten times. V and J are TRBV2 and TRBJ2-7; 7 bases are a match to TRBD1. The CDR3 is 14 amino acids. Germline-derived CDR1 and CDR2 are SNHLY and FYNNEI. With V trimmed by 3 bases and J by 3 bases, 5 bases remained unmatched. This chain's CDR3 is CASSESTGFYEQYF. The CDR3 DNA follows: TGTGCCAGCAGTGAGTCGACAGGGTTCTACGAGCAGTACTTC. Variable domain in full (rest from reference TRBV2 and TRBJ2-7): EPEVTQTPSHQVTQMGQEVILRCVPISNHLYFYWYRQILGQKVEFLVSFYNNEISEKSEIFDDQFSVERPDGSNFTLKIRSTKLEDSAMYFCASSESTGFYEQYFGPGTRLTVT.

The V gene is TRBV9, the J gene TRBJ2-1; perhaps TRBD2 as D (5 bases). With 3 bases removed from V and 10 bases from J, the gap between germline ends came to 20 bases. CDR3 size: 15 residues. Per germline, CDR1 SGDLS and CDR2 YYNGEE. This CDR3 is CASSERADGGSEQFF. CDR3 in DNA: TGTGCCAGCAGCGAGAGGGCGGATGGCGGGTCCGAGCAGTTCTTC. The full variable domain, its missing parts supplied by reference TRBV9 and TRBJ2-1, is DSGVTQTPKHLITATGQRVTLRCSPRSGDLSVYWYQQSLDQGLQFLIQYYNGEERAKGNILERFSAQQFPDLHSELNLSSLELGDSALYFCASSERADGGSEQFFGPGTRLTVL.

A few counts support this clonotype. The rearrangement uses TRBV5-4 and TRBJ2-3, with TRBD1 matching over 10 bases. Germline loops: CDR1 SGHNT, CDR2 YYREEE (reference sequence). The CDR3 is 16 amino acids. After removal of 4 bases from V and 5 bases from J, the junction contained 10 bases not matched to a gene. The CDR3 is CASSSPGQGFGDTQYF. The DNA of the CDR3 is TGTGCCAGCAGCAGTCCGGGACAGGGGTTTGGAGATACGCAGTATTTT.

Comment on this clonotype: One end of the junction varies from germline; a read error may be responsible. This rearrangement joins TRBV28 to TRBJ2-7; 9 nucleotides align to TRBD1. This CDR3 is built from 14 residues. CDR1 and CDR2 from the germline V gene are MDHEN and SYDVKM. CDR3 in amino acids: CASSSTGTGYGQYF. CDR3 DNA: TGTGCCAGCAGTTCTACCGGGACAGGGTACGGGCAGTACTTC.

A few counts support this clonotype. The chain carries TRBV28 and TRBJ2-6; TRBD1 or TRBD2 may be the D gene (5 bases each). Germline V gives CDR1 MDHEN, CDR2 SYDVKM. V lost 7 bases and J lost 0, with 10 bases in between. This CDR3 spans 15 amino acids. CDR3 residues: CASIPRGSGANVLTF. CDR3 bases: TGTGCCAGCATTCCGAGGGGCTCTGGGGCCAACGTCCTGACTTTC.

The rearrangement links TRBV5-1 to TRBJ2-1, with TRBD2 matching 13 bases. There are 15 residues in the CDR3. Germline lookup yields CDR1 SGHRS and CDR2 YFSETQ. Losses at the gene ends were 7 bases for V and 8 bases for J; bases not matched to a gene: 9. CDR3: CASWRTSGSLDEQFF. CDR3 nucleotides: TGCGCCAGCTGGAGGACTAGCGGGAGTTTAGATGAGCAGTTCTTC.

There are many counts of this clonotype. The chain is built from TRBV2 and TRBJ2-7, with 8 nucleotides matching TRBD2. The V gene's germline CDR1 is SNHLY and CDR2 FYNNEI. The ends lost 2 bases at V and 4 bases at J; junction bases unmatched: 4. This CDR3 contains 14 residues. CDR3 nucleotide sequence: TGTGCCAGCAGTGAATCGGGAGGGCGGTACGAGCAGTACTTC. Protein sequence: CASSESGGRYEQYF.

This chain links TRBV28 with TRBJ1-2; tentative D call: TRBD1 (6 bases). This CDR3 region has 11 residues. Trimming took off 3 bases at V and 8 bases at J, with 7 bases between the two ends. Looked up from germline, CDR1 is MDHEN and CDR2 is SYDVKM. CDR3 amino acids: CASSFGQGYTF. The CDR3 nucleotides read TGTGCCAGCAGTTTCGGACAGGGCTACACCTTC.

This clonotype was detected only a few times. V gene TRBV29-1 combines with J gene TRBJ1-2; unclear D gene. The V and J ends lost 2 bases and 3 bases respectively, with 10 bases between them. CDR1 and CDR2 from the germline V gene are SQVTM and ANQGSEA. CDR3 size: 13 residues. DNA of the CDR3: TGCAGCGTTGAAAGGGAGCAAGACTATGGCTACACCTTC. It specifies CSVEREQDYGYTF.

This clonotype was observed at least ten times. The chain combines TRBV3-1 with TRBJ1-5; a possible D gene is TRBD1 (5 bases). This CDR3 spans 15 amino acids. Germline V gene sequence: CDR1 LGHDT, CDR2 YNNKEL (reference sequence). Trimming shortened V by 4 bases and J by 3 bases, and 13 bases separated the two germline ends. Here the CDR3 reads CASSPGSQANQPQHF. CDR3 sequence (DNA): TGTGCCAGCAGCCCCGGGTCACAGGCCAATCAGCCCCAGCATTTT.

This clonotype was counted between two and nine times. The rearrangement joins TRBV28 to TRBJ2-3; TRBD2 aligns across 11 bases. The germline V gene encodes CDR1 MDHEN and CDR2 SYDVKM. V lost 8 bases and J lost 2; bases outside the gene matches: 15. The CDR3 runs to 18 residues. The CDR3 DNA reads TGTGCCAGCGGTAGAAGTGAGGGACTAGCGGAACCCACAGATACGCAGTATTTT. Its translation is CASGRSEGLAEPTDTQYF.

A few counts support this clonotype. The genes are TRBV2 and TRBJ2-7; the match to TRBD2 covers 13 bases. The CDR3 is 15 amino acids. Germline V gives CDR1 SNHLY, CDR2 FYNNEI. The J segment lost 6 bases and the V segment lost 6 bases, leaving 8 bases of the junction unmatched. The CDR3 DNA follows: TGTGCCAGCAGCCTAACTAGCGGGAGGGCCTCCGAGCAGTACTTC. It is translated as CASSLTSGRASEQYF.

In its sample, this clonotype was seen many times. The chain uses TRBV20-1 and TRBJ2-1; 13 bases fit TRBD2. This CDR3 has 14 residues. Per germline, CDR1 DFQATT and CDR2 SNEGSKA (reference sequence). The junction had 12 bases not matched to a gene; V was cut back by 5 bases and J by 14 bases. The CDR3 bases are TGCAGTGCTCTGGGCGGGACTAGCGGGACCCCGGAGTTCTTC. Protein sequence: CSALGGTSGTPEFF.

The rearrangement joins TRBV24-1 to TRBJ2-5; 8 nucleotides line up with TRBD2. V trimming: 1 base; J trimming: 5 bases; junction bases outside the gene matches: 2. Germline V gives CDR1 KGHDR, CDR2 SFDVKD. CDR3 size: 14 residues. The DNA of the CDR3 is TGTGCCACCAGTGATTTCGGGGGGGGGGAGACCCAGTACTTC. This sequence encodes CATSDFGGGETQYF.

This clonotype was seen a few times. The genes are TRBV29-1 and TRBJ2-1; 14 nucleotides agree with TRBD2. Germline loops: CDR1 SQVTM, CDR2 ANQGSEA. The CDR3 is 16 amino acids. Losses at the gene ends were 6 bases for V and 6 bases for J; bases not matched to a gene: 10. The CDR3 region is CSVREGTSGSGNEQFF. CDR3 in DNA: TGCAGCGTGCGGGAAGGGACTAGCGGGAGTGGCAATGAGCAGTTCTTC.

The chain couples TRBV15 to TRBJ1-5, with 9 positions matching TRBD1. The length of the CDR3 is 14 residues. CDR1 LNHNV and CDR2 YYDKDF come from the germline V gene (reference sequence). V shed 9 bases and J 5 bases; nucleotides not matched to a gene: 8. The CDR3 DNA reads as TGTGCCACATGGGACAGGGTCAGGGATCAGCCCCAGCATTTT. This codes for CATWDRVRDQPQHF.

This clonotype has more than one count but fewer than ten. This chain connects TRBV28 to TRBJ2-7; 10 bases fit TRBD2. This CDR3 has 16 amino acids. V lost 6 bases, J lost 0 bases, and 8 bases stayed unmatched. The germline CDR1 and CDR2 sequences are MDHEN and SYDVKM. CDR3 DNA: TGTGCCAGCAGACGCGGACTAGCGGATCCCTCCTACGAGCAGTACTTC. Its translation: CASRRGLADPSYEQYF.

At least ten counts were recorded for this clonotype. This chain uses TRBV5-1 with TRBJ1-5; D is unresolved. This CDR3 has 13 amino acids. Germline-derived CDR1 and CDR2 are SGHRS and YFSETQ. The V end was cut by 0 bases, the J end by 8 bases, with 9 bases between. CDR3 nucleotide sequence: TGCGCCAGCAGCTTGGCCCAGGATGAGCCCCAGCATTTT. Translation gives CASSLAQDEPQHF.

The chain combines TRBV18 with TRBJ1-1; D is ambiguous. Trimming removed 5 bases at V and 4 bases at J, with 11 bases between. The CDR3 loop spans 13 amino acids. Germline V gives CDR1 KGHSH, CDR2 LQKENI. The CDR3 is CASSVQVGTEAFF. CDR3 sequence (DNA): TGTGCCAGCTCAGTTCAGGTGGGCACTGAAGCTTTCTTT.

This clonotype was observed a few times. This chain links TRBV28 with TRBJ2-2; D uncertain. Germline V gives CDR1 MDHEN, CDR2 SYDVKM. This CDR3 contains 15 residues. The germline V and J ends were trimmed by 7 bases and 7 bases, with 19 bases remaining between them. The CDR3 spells CASTSNRQSSGELFF. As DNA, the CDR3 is TGTGCCAGCACTTCGAACAGACAAAGCAGCGGGGAGCTGTTTTTT.